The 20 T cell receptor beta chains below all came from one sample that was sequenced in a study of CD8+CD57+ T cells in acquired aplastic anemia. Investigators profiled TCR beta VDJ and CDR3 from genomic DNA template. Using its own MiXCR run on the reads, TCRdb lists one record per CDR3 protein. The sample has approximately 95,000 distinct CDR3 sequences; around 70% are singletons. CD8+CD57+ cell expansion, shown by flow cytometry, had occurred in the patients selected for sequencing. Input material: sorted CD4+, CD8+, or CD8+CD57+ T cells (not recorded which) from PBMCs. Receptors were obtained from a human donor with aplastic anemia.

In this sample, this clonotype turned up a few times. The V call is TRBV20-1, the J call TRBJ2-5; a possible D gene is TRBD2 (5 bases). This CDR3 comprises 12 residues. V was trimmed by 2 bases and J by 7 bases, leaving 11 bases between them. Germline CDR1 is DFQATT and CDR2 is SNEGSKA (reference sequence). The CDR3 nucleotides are TGCAGTGCTAGACCCTATGGAGGGACCCAGTACTTC. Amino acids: CSARPYGGTQYF.

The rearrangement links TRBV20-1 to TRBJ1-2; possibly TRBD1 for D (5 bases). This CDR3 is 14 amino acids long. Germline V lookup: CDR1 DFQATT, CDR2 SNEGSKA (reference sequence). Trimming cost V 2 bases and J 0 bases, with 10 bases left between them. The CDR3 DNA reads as TGCAGTGCTAGACAGGGAGTGACTAACTATGGCTACACCTTC. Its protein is CSARQGVTNYGYTF.

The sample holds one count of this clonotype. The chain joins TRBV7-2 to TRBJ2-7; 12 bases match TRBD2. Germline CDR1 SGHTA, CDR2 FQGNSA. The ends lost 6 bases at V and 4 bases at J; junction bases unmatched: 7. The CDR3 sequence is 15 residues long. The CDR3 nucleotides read TGTGCCAGCAGACCTACCGGGACTAGCGGGTACGAGCAGTACTTC. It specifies CASRPTGTSGYEQYF.

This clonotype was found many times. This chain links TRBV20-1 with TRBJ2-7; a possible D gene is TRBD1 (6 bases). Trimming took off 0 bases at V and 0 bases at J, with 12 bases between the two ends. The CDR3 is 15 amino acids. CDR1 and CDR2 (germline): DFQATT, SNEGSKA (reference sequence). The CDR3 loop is CSARDRQASSYEQYF. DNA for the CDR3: TGCAGTGCTAGAGATAGACAGGCGAGCTCCTACGAGCAGTACTTC.

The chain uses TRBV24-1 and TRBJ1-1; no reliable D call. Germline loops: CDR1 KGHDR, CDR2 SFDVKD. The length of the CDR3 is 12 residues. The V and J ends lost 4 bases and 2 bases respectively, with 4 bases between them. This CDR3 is CATSDFNTEAFF. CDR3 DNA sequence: TGTGCCACCAGTGACTTCAACACTGAAGCTTTCTTT.

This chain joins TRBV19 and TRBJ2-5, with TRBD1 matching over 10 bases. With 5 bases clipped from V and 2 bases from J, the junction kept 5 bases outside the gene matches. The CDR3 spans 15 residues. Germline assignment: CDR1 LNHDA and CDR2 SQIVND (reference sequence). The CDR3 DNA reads TGTGCCAGTAGTCGAAGGACAGGGGGGCAAGAGACCCAGTACTTC. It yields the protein CASSRRTGGQETQYF.

Here the CDR3 reads CASSERTGSPEQYF. DNA for the CDR3: TGTGCCAGCAGTGAAAGGACAGGGAGTCCCGAGCAGTACTTC. This rearrangement joins TRBV2 to TRBJ2-7; 8 bases agree with TRBD1. J was trimmed by 6 bases and V by 2 bases; bases with no gene match: 6. CDR3 size: 14 residues. The germline CDR1 and CDR2 sequences are SNHLY and FYNNEI.

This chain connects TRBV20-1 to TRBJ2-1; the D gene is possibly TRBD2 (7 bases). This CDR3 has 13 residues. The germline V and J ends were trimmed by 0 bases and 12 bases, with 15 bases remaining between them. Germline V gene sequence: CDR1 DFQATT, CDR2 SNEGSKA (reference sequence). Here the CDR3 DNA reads TGCAGTGCTAGAGAGGGAGGGGGGAGGATGCAGTTCTTC. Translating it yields CSAREGGGRMQFF.

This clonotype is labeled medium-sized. As DNA, the CDR3 is TGTGCCACCAGCATGGGACAGGGTGGCTACGAGCAGTACTTC. Translation gives CATSMGQGGYEQYF. The chain has TRBV15 and TRBJ2-7, with TRBD1 matching over 9 bases. The CDR3 loop spans 14 amino acids. Germline CDR1 LNHNV, CDR2 YYDKDF (reference sequence). The V and J ends lost 4 bases and 3 bases, in that order; junction bases with no gene match: 4.

In nucleotides, the CDR3 is TGCAGTGCTAGCGGGACATCCTACAATGAGCAGTTCTTC. It specifies CSASGTSYNEQFF. The chain combines TRBV20-1 with TRBJ2-1, with D tentatively TRBD1 (6 bases). Trimming cost V 3 bases and J 1 base, with 7 bases left between them. The CDR3 sequence is 13 residues long. The V gene's germline CDR1 is DFQATT and CDR2 SNEGSKA (reference sequence).

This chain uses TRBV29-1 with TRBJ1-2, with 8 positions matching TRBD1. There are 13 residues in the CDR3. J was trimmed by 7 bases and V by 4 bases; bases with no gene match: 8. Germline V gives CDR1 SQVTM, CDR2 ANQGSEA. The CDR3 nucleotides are TGCAGCGTTGTAGGAGCAGGGGGCTTTGGCTACACCTTC. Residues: CSVVGAGGFGYTF.

The CDR3 nucleotides are TGTGCCAGCAGTCACAGGGTGTACTCACCCCTCCACTTT. Translating it yields CASSHRVYSPLHF. V gene TRBV2 combines with J gene TRBJ1-6; D is possibly TRBD1 (6 bases). CDR1 and CDR2 (germline): SNHLY, FYNNEI. The V end was cut by 5 bases, the J end by 10 bases, with 12 bases between. CDR3 length: 13 residues.

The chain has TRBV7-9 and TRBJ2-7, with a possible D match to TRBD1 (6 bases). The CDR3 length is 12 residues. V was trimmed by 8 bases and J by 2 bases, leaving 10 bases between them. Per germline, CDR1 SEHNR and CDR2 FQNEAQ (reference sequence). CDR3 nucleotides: TGTGCCAGCGCGGACAGAACCTACGAGCAGTACTTC. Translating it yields CASADRTYEQYF.

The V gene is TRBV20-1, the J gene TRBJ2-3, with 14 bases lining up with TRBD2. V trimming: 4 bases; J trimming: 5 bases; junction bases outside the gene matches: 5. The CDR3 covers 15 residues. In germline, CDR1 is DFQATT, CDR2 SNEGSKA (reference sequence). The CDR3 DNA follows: TGCAGTGCTACGGGGACTAGCGGGGGAATAGATACGCAGTATTTT. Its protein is CSATGTSGGIDTQYF.

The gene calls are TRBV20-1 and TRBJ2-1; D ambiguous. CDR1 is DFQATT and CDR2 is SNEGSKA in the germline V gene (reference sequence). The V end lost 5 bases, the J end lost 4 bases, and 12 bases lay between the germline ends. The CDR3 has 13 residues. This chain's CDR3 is CSAQRTSYNEQFF. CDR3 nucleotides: TGCAGTGCTCAACGGACCTCATACAATGAGCAGTTCTTC.

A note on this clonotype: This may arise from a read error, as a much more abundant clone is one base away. The CDR3 nucleotides are TGTGCCAGCACGCTAGCGGGGGAGGACTACGAGCAGTACTTC. It yields the protein CASTLAGEDYEQYF. The chain couples TRBV2 to TRBJ2-7, with 10 nucleotides matching TRBD2. Germline V CDR1 and CDR2: SNHLY, FYNNEI. The ends lost 7 bases at V and 3 bases at J; junction bases unmatched: 6. CDR3 length: 14 amino acids.

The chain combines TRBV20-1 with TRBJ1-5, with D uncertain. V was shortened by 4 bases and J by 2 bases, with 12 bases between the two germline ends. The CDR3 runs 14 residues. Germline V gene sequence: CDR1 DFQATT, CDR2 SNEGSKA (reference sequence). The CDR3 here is CSAISGSGNQPQHF. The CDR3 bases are TGCAGTGCTATCTCGGGAAGTGGCAATCAGCCCCAGCATTTT.

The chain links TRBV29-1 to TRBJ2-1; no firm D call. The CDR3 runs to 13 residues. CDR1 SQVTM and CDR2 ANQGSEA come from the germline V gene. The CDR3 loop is CSAVLAGYNEQFF. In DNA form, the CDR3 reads TGCAGTGCTGTGCTGGCCGGCTACAATGAGCAGTTCTTC.

The CDR3 sequence: CASSNAVNTEAFF. CDR3 nucleotide sequence: TGTGCCAGCAGCAACGCCGTGAACACTGAAGCTTTCTTT. The chain links TRBV7-2 to TRBJ1-1, with D unresolved. CDR3 size: 13 residues. The ends were cut back, 5 bases at V and 0 bases at J, with 7 bases in the middle. Germline CDR1 is SGHTA and CDR2 is FQGNSA.

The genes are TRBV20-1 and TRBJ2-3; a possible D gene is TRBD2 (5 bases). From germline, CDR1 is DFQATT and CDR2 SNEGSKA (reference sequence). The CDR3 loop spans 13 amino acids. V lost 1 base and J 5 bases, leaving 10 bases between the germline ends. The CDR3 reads CSARGTAKDTQYF. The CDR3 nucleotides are TGCAGTGCTAGAGGGACTGCAAAAGATACGCAGTATTTT.